This T cell receptor (beta chain) was sequenced during a study of radiation and T cells in renal cell carcinoma. V lost 4 bases to trimming and J lost 1 base; unmatched junction nucleotides: 9. There are 18 residues in the CDR3. Per the germline V gene, CDR1 is SGHRS and CDR2 is YFSETQ. Described time point: blood 4 weeks post-SBRT, at nephrectomy. The treatment here: 15 Gy SBRT to primary tumor, nephrectomy 4 weeks later. Nephrectomy followed 15 Gy stereotactic body radiation by 4 weeks. Serial blood draws occurred at baseline and 2 and 4 weeks post-SBRT. The protocol was immunoSEQ multiplex PCR, while the TCRdb copy is restricted to in-frame clones and leaves out a portion. The sample has 140,000 to 150,000 clones, 70% to 90% seen once.

The TCR originated in a woman in her forties or fifties with renal cell carcinoma. The chain combines TRBV5-1 with TRBJ2-5, with 14 bases fitting TRBD2. This specimen was blood, taken from a patient whose treatment included radiotherapy and nephrectomy. CDR3 in amino acids: CASSAGGLAGGSQETQYF. CDR3 nucleotides: TGCGCCAGCAGCGCTGGAGGACTAGCGGGAGGTAGCCAAGAGACCCAGTACTTC.